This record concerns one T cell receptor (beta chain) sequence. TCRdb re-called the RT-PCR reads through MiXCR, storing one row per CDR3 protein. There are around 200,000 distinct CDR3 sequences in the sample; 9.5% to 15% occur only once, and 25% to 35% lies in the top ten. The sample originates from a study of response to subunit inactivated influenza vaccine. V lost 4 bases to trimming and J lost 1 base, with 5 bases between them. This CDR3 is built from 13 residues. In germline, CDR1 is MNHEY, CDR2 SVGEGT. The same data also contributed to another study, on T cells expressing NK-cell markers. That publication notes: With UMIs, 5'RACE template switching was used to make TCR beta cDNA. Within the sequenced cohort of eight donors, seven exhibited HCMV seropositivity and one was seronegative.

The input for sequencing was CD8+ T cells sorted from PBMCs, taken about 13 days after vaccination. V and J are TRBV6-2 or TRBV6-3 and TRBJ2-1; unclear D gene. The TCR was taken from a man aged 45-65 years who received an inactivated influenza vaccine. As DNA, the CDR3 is TGTGCCAGCAGTTGGGGTTCCTACAATGAGCAGTTCTTC. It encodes CASSWGSYNEQFF.